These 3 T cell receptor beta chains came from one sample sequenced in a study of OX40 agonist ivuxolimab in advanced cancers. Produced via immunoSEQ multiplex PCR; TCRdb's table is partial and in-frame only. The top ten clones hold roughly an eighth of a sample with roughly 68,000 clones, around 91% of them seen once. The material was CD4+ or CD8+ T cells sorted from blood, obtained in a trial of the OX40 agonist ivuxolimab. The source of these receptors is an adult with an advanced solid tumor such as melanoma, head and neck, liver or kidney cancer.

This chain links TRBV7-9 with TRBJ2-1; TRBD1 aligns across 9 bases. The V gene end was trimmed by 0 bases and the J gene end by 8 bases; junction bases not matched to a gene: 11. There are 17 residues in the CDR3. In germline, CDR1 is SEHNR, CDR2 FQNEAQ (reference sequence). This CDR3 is CASSLALRTGDHHEQFF. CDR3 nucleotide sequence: TGTGCCAGCAGCTTAGCGCTCCGGACAGGGGACCACCATGAGCAGTTCTTC.

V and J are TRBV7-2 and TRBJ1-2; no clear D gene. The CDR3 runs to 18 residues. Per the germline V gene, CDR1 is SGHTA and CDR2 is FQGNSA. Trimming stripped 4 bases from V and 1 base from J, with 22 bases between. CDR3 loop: CASSSTFQDIQYNYGYTF. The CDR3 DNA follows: TGTGCCAGCAGCTCTACCTTTCAAGACATACAGTATAACTATGGCTACACCTTC.

For the CDR3, the DNA is TGTGCCAGCAGTGGTGGGACTTCCTACGAGCAGTACTTC. It is translated as CASSGGTSYEQYF. The V gene is TRBV6-5, the J gene TRBJ2-7; D possibly corresponds to TRBD2 (6 bases). CDR3 length: 13 residues. The germline V gene encodes CDR1 MNHEY and CDR2 SVGAGI. Deletions cut 5 bases from V and 1 base from J, with 9 bases between.